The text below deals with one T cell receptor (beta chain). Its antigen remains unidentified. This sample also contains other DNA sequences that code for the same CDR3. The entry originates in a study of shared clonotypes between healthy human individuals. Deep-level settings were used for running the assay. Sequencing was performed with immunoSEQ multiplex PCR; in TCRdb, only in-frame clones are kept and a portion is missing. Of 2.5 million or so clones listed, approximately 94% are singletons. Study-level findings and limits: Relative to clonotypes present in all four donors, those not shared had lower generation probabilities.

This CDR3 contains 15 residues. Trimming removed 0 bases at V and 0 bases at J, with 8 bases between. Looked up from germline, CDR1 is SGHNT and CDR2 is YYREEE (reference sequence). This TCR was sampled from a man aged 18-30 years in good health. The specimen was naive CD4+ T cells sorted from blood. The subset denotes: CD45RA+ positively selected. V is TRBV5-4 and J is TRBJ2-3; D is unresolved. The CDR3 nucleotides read TGTGCCAGCAGCTTGGTGGGTAGTAGCACAGATACGCAGTATTTT. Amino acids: CASSLVGSSTDTQYF.